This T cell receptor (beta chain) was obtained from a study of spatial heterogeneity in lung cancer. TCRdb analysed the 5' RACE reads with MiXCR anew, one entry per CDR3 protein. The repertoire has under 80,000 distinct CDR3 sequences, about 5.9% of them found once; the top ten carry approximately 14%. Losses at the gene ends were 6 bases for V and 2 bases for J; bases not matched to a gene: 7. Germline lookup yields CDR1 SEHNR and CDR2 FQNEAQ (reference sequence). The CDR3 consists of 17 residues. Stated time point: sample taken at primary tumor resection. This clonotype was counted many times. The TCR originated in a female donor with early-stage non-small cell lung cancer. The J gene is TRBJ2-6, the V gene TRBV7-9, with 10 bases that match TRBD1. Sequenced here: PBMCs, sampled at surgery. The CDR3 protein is CASSPTGGPTGANVLTF. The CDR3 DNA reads TGTGCCAGCAGTCCGACAGGGGGCCCCACTGGGGCCAACGTCCTGACTTTC.